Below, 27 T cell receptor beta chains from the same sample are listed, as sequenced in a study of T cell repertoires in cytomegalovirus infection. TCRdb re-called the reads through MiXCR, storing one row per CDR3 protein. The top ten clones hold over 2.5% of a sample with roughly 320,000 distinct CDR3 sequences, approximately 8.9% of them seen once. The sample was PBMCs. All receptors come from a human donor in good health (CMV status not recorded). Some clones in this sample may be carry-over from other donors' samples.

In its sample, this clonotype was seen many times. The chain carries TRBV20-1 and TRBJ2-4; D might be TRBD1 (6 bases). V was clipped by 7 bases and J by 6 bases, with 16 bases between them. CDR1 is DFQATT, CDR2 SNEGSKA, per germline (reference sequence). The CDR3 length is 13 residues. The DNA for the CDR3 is TGCAGTGACCCACAGGGCCCCGTAAACATTCAGTACTTC. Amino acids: CSDPQGPVNIQYF.

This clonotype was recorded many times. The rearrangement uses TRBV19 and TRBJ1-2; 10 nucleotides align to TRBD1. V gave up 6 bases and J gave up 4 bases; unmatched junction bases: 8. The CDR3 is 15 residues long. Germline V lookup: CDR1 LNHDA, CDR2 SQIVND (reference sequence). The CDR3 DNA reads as TGTGCCAGTAGGTCGGGACAGGGGTTAGGCTATGGCTACACCTTC. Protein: CASRSGQGLGYGYTF.

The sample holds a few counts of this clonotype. The CDR3 nucleotides are TGTGCCAGCAGCCTCCGGACAGGGCGGAATCAGCCCCAGCATTTT. It translates to CASSLRTGRNQPQHF. This chain uses TRBV7-2 with TRBJ1-5; 8 bases are a match to TRBD1. The CDR3 is 15 amino acids. The junction had 7 bases not matched to a gene; V was cut back by 5 bases and J by 4 bases. Germline V gives CDR1 SGHTA, CDR2 FQGNSA.

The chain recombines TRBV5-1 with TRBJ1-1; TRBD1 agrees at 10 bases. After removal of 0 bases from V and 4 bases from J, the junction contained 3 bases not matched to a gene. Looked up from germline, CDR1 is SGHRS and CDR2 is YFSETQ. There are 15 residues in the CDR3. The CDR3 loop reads CASSLAWTGGTEAFF. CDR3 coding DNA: TGCGCCAGCAGCTTGGCCTGGACAGGGGGCACTGAAGCTTTCTTT.

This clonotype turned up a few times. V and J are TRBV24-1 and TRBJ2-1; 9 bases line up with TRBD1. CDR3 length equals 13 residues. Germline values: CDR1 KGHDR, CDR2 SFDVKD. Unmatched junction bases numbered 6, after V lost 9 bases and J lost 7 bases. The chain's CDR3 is CATQGTGTNEQFF. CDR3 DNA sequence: TGTGCCACCCAGGGGACAGGGACGAATGAGCAGTTCTTC.

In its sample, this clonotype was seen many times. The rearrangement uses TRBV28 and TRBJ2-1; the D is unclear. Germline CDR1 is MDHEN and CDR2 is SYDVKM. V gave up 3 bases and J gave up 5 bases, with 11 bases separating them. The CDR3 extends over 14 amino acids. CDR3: CASSFPIGHNEQFF. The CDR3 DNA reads TGTGCCAGCAGTTTCCCGATAGGACACAATGAGCAGTTCTTC.

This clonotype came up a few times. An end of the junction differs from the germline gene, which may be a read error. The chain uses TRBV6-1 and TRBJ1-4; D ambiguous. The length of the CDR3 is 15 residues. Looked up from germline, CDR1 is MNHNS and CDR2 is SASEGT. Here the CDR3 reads CASSGKALTYEKLFF. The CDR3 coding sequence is TGTGCCAGCAGTGGAAAGGCGCTAACTTATGAAAAACTGTTTTTT.

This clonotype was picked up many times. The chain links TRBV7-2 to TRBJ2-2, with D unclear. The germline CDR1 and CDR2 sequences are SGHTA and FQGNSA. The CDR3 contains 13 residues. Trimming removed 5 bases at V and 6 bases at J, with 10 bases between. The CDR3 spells CASSNVISGELFF. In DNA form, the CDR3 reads TGTGCCAGCAGCAACGTTATTTCCGGGGAGCTGTTTTTT.

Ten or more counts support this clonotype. The CDR3 nucleotides read TGTGCCAGCAGCTTAACCCAGCGGACTGAAGCTTTCTTT. Translation: CASSLTQRTEAFF. The chain has TRBV7-6 and TRBJ1-1; D is undetermined. Germline CDR1 reads SGHVS; CDR2 reads FNYEAQ. The CDR3 sequence is 13 residues long. The V end was cut by 2 bases, the J end by 5 bases, with 9 bases between.

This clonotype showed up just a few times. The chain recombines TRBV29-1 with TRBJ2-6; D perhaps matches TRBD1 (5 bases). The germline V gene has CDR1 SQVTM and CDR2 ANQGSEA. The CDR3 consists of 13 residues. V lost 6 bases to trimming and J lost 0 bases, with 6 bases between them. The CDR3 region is CSVTGSGANVLTF. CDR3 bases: TGCAGCGTCACAGGCTCTGGGGCCAACGTCCTGACTTTC. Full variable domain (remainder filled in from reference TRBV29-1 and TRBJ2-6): SAVISQKPSRDICQRGTSLTIQCQVDSQVTMMFWYRQQPGQSLTLIATANQGSEATYESGFVIDKFPISRPNLTFSTLTVSNMSPEDSSIYLCSVTGSGANVLTFGAGSRLTVL.

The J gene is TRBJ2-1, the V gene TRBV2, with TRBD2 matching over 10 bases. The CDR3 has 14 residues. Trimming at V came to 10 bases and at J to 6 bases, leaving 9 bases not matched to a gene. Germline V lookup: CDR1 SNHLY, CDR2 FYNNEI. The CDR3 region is CANPPSGGPNEQFF. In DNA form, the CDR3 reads TGTGCCAACCCCCCTAGCGGGGGCCCCAATGAGCAGTTCTTC.

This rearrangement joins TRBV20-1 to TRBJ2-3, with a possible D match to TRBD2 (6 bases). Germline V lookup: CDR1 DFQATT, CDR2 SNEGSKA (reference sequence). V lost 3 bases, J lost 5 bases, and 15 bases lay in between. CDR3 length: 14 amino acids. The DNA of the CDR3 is TGCAGTGCTAGTTTCCCCGGGGGTGTAGATACGCAGTATTTT. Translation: CSASFPGGVDTQYF.

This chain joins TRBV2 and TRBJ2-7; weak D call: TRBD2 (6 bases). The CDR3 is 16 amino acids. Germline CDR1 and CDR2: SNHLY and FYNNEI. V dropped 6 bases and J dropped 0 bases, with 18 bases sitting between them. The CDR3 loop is CASSPYPGRSSYEQYV. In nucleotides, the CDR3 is TGTGCCAGCAGCCCCTACCCAGGGAGGAGCTCCTACGAGCAGTACGTC.

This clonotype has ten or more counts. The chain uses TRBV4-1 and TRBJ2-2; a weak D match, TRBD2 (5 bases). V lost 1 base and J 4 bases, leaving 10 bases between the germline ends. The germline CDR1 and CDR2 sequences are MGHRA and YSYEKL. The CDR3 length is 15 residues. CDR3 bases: TGCGCCAGCAGCCAAGCCGGAGGCAGCACCGGGGAGCTGTTTTTT. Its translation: CASSQAGGSTGELFF.

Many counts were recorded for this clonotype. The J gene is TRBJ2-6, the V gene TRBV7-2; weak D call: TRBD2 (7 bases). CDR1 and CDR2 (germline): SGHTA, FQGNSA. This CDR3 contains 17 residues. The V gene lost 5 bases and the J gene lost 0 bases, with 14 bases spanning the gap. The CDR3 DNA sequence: TGTGCCAGCAGCCCCTGGGGGGGCAGCTCTGGGGCCAACGTCCTGACTTTC. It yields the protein CASSPWGGSSGANVLTF.

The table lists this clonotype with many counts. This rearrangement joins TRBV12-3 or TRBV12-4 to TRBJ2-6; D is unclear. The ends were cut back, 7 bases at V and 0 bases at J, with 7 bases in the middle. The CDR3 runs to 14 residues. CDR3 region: CASIYSSGANVLTF. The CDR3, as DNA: TGTGCCAGCATTTACAGCTCTGGGGCCAACGTCCTGACTTTC.

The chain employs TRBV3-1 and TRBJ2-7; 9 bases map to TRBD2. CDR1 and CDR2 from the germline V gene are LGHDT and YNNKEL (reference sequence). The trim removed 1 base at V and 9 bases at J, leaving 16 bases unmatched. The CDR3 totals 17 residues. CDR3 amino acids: CASSQGLAGAGGFGQYV. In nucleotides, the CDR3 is TGTGCCAGCAGCCAAGGCTTAGCGGGGGCCGGTGGGTTCGGGCAGTACGTC.

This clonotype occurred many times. CDR3 bases: TGTGCCAGTAGTGCTATAGGTCGAGCCGAAAGCTCCTACGAGCAGTACTTC. Protein: CASSAIGRAESSYEQYF. The chain recombines TRBV19 with TRBJ2-7; D unclear. The germline CDR1 and CDR2 sequences are LNHDA and SQIVND (reference sequence). The CDR3 has 17 amino acids. Trimming shortened V by 5 bases and J by 0 bases, and 20 bases separated the two germline ends.

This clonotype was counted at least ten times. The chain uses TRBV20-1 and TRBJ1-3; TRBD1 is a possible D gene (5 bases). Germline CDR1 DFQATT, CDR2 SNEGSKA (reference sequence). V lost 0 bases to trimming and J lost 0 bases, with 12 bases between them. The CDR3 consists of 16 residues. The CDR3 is CSARDRQGDSGNTIYF. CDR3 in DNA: TGCAGTGCTAGAGATCGCCAGGGCGACTCTGGAAACACCATATATTTT.

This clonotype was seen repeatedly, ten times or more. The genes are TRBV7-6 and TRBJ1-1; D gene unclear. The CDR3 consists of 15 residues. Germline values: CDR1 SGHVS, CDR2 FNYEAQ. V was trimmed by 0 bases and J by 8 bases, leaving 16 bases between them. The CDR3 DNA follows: TGTGCCAGCAGCTTAGCGTCAACGGGAGTGTCAGAAGCTTTCTTT. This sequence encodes CASSLASTGVSEAFF.

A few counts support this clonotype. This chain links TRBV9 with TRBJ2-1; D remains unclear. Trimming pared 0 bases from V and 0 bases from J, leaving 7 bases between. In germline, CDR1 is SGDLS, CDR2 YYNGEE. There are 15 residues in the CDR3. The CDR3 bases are TGTGCCAGCAGCGTAGCTCCGAACTCCTACAATGAGCAGTTCTTC. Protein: CASSVAPNSYNEQFF.

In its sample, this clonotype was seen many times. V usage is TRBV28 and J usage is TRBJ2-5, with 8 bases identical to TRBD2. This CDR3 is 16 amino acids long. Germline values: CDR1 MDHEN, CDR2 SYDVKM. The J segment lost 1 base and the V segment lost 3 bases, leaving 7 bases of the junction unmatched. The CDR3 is CASSFGVAGSQETQYF. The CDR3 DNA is TGTGCCAGCAGTTTTGGAGTAGCGGGGAGCCAAGAGACCCAGTACTTC. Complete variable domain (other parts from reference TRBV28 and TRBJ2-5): DVKVTQSSRYLVKRTGEKVFLECVQDMDHENMFWYRQDPGLGLRLIYFSYDVKMKEKGDIPEGYSVSREKKERFSLILESASTNQTSMYLCASSFGVAGSQETQYFGPGTRLLVL.

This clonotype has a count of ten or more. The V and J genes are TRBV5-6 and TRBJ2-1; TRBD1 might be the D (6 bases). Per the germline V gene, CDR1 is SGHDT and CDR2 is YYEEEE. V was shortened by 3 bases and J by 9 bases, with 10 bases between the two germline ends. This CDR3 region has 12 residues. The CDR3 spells CASSSTGFEQFF. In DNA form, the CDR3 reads TGTGCCAGCAGCTCTACAGGGTTTGAGCAGTTCTTC.

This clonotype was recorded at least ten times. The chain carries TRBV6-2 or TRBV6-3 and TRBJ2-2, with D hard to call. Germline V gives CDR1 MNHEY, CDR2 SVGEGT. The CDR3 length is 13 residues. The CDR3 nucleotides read TGTACCTCAAAGCAGTGGGACACCGGGGAGCTGTTTTTT. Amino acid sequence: CTSKQWDTGELFF.

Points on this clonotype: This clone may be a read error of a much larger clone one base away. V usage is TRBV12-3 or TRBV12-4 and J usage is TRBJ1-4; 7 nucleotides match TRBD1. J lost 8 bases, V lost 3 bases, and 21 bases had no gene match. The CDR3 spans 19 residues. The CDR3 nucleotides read TGTGCCAGCAGTTTTAGTGTGGACAGGAGGTTCCCGAAATACGAAAAACTGTTTTTT. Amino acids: CASSFSVDRRFPKYEKLFF.

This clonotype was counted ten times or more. The CDR3 region has the DNA TGCAGTGCTAGAGACCTATCTTTAGGACAGGGCATCGATCAGCCCCAGCATTTT. Translating gives CSARDLSLGQGIDQPQHF. This chain uses TRBV20-1 with TRBJ1-5; 8 nucleotides line up with TRBD1. Germline values: CDR1 DFQATT, CDR2 SNEGSKA (reference sequence). There are 18 residues in the CDR3. Trimming cost V 0 bases and J 5 bases; bases outside gene matches: 15.

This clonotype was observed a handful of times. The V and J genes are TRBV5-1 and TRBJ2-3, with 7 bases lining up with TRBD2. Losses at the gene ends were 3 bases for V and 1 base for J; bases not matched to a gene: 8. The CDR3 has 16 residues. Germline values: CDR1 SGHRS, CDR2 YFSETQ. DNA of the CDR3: TGCGCCAGCAGCTCGTTGACGGGGGGAGGCACAGATACGCAGTATTTT. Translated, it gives CASSSLTGGGTDTQYF.